These 7 T cell receptor beta chains originate from one sample sequenced in a study of neurological immune-mediated disorders. Via MiXCR, TCRdb re-called the 5' RACE reads, giving one row per CDR3 protein. The sample carries approximately 86,000 distinct CDR3 sequences, 2% to 3% recorded once. Sample: PBMCs. The receptors shown here come from a woman aged 25 to 39 with multiple sclerosis.

This clonotype was detected many times. The chain links TRBV20-1 to TRBJ2-1; 10 bases are a match to TRBD2. CDR1 and CDR2 (germline): DFQATT, SNEGSKA (reference sequence). The CDR3 consists of 14 residues. V lost 7 bases, J lost 4 bases, and 7 bases stayed unmatched. CDR3 sequence (DNA): TGCAGTGTTCCCAGCGGGAGGGAATACAATGAGCAGTTCTTC. It is translated as CSVPSGREYNEQFF.

This clonotype was seen ten or more times. This chain joins TRBV6-5 and TRBJ2-7; the match to TRBD1 covers 10 bases. V shed 2 bases, J shed 2 bases, and the junction held 9 bases outside the gene matches. The CDR3 runs 17 residues. Germline CDR1 is MNHEY and CDR2 is SVGAGI. The CDR3 reads CASSYEAGTGVPYEQYF. The CDR3 nucleotides read TGTGCCAGCAGTTACGAGGCGGGGACAGGGGTTCCCTACGAGCAGTACTTC.

This clonotype was seen repeatedly, ten times or more. The rearrangement joins TRBV20-1 to TRBJ2-1, with no clear D. The CDR3 is 9 residues long. From germline, CDR1 is DFQATT and CDR2 SNEGSKA (reference sequence). Trimming shortened V by 3 bases and J by 12 bases, and 6 bases separated the two germline ends. CDR3 loop: CSASFPQFF. Here the CDR3 DNA reads TGCAGTGCTAGTTTCCCGCAGTTCTTC.

There are many counts of this clonotype. A junction boundary mismatches the germline segment, possibly from a read error. CDR3 loop: CASSSSLAPLYEQYF. The CDR3 DNA sequence: TGTGCTAGCAGCTCCAGTCTGGCCCCTCTCTACGAGCAGTACTTC. The gene calls are TRBV7-7 and TRBJ2-7; D not certain. CDR1 is SSHAT, CDR2 FNYEAQ, per germline (reference sequence). This CDR3 has 15 amino acids.

In this sample, this clonotype turned up many times. The chain links TRBV15 to TRBJ2-7, with TRBD2 identical over 11 bases. Per germline, CDR1 LNHNV and CDR2 YYDKDF (reference sequence). The J segment lost 6 bases and the V segment lost 0 bases, leaving 4 bases of the junction unmatched. This CDR3 comprises 15 residues. In DNA form, the CDR3 reads TGTGCCACCAGCAGAGATACTAGCGGGAGAGGCGAGCAGTACTTC. Its protein product is CATSRDTSGRGEQYF.

This clonotype was found many times. The chain couples TRBV12-3 or TRBV12-4 to TRBJ1-2; tentative D call: TRBD1 (6 bases). The CDR3 has 14 amino acids. V lost 3 bases to trimming and J lost 4 bases, with 12 bases between them. The CDR3 sequence is CASSFTGTAYGYTF. CDR3 bases: TGTGCCAGCAGTTTTACAGGGACGGCCTATGGCTACACCTTC.

At least ten counts were recorded for this clonotype. The rearrangement links TRBV20-1 to TRBJ2-1; the D is unclear. The ends were cut back, 3 bases at V and 7 bases at J, with 16 bases in the middle. CDR1 and CDR2 from the germline V gene are DFQATT and SNEGSKA (reference sequence). The length of the CDR3 is 14 residues. DNA for the CDR3: TGCAGTGCTAGGCACCTGCAGGTTCTAAATGAGCAGTTCTTC. This codes for CSARHLQVLNEQFF.